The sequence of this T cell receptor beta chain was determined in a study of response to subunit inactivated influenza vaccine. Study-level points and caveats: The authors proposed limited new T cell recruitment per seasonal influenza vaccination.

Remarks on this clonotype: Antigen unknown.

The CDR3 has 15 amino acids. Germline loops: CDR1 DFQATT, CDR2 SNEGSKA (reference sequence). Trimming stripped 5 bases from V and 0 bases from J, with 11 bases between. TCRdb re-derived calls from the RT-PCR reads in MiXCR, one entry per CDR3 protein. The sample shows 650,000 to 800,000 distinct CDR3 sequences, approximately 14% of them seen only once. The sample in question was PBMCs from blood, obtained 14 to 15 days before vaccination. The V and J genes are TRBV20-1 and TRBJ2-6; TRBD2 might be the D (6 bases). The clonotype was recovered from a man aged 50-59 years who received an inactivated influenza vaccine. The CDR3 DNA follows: TGCAGTGCTCGGGAGACCATCTCTGGGGCCAACGTCCTGACTTTC. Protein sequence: CSARETISGANVLTF.